The text below deals with one TCR beta chain. Trimming cost V 1 base and J 7 bases, with 16 bases left between them. The CDR3 sequence is 15 residues long. Germline lookup yields CDR1 SGHTA and CDR2 FQGNSA. The data originate from a study of control samples from healthy donors and cancer patients. Assay used: immunoSEQ multiplex PCR; TCRdb lists only in-frame clones, some missing. The table lists 60,000 or so clones, around 90% of them singletons. The specimen sequenced was blood. This sequence originates from a man aged 50 or older in good health. The chain uses TRBV7-2 and TRBJ1-2; tentatively, D is TRBD1 (6 bases). The CDR3 region has the DNA TGTGCCAGCAGCTTAGTAGGGGCAGGGGTCGCTGGCTACACCTTC. As protein: CASSLVGAGVAGYTF.